These 19 T cell receptor beta chains came from one sample sequenced in a study of OX40 agonist ivuxolimab in advanced cancers. Libraries were prepared by immunoSEQ multiplex PCR; TCRdb keeps only in-frame clonotypes and omits some of them. This sample has around 90,000 clones, with roughly nine tenths found just once. Sequences were derived from CD4+ or CD8+ T cells sorted from blood, sampled in a trial of the OX40 agonist ivuxolimab. The source is an adult with an advanced solid tumor such as melanoma, head and neck, liver or kidney cancer.

V and J are TRBV5-4 and TRBJ2-5, with D uncertain. The CDR3 has 11 residues. Germline V gene data show CDR1 as SGHNT and CDR2 as YYREEE (reference sequence). V dropped 3 bases and J dropped 5 bases, with 5 bases sitting between them. The CDR3 coding sequence is TGTGCCAGCAGCTCCCAGGAGACCCAGTACTTC. Translation gives CASSSQETQYF.

This clone was counted a single time. The chain carries TRBV2 and TRBJ2-2; TRBD2 is a possible D gene (6 bases). The CDR3 covers 15 residues. Trimming removed 4 bases from V and 4 bases from J, with 13 bases in between. The germline CDR1 and CDR2 sequences are SNHLY and FYNNEI. The CDR3 DNA reads TGTGCCAGCAGTGTTACGGGAGAGGGCACCGGGGAGCTGTTTTTT. This gives the protein CASSVTGEGTGELFF.

V gene TRBV5-5 combines with J gene TRBJ1-1; no clear D gene. Per the germline V gene, CDR1 is SGHKS and CDR2 is YYEKEE (reference sequence). V gave up 4 bases and J gave up 1 base, with 11 bases separating them. The CDR3 is 14 amino acids. The chain's CDR3 is CASSRPLANTEAFF. DNA for the CDR3: TGTGCCAGCAGCCGCCCCTTAGCGAACACTGAAGCTTTCTTT.

The rearrangement links TRBV21-1 to TRBJ2-1; TRBD1, the table's D call, lacks a check against the DNA. TRBV21-1 is listed as a pseudogene. This CDR3 spans 17 amino acids. The chain's CDR3 is CASSKAWTGSSYNEQFF. The CDR3 region has the DNA TGTGCCAGCAGCAAAGCATGGACAGGTAGCTCTTACAATGAGCAGTTCTTC.

The rearrangement uses TRBV27 and TRBJ2-7, with D hard to call. Trimming took 1 base from V and 7 from J, leaving 11 bases between them. Germline CDR1 is MNHEY and CDR2 is SMNVEV (reference sequence). This CDR3 spans 13 amino acids. DNA of the CDR3: TGTGCCAGCAGTTTATTACTCTCTGGTGAGCAGTACTTC. Its protein product is CASSLLLSGEQYF.

The chain combines TRBV10-3 with TRBJ2-3, with 9 bases matching TRBD2. CDR3 length: 15 residues. Trimming at V came to 6 bases and at J to 2 bases, leaving 6 bases not matched to a gene. CDR1 is ENHRY, CDR2 SYGVKD, per germline. Here the CDR3 DNA reads TGTGCCATCAGCGAAGCGGGAGGATCCACAGATACGCAGTATTTT. As protein: CAISEAGGSTDTQYF.

The chain recombines TRBV18 with TRBJ2-7; perhaps TRBD1 as D (6 bases). Trimming pared 6 bases from V and 2 bases from J, leaving 14 bases between. Looked up from germline, CDR1 is KGHSH and CDR2 is LQKENI. CDR3 length: 14 amino acids. The CDR3 reads CASSPGTPPYEQYF. The DNA for the CDR3 is TGTGCCAGCTCTCCCGGGACACCTCCCTACGAGCAGTACTTC.

The rearrangement links TRBV6-1 to TRBJ1-5; D remains ambiguous. V was cut by 1 base and J by 11 bases, with 6 bases left in between. Germline CDR1 and CDR2: MNHNS and SASEGT. This CDR3 spans 11 amino acids. CDR3 amino acids: CASSEGSAQHF. As DNA, the CDR3 is TGTGCCAGCAGTGAAGGTTCAGCCCAGCATTTT.

This sequence joins TRBV5-1 and TRBJ2-1; D is possibly TRBD1 or TRBD2 (5 bases each). The germline gives CDR1 SGHRS, CDR2 YFSETQ. Trimming cost V 6 bases and J 9 bases, with 19 bases left between them. The CDR3 has 14 amino acids. The CDR3 sequence: CASNHRVGVIEQFF. In nucleotides, the CDR3 is TGCGCCAGCAACCACCGGGTGGGGGTGATTGAGCAGTTCTTC. The full variable domain, rest sourced from reference TRBV5-1 and TRBJ2-1, is KAGVTQTPRYLIKTRGQQVTLSCSPISGHRSVSWYQQTPGQGLQFLFEYFSETQRNKGNFPGRFSGRQFSNSRSEMNVSTLELGDSALYLCASNHRVGVIEQFFGPGTRLTVL.

V usage is TRBV5-1 and J usage is TRBJ2-3; TRBD1 aligns across 7 bases. This CDR3 is 14 amino acids long. Unmatched junction bases numbered 4, after V lost 4 bases and J lost 2 bases. From germline, CDR1 is SGHRS and CDR2 YFSETQ. CDR3 nucleotide sequence: TGCGCCAGCAGCAGAGGACAGGCCACAGATACGCAGTATTTT. This gives the protein CASSRGQATDTQYF.

The chain combines TRBV9 with TRBJ2-5, with a weak D call TRBD1 (6 bases). CDR1 is SGDLS, CDR2 YYNGEE, per germline. This CDR3 spans 14 amino acids. The germline V and J ends were trimmed by 4 bases and 4 bases, with 14 bases remaining between them. The CDR3 region is CASSPNGGPETQYF. The CDR3 DNA reads as TGTGCCAGCAGCCCTAATGGGGGCCCAGAGACCCAGTACTTC.

The chain combines TRBV9 with TRBJ1-1; D not resolved. V lost 4 bases to trimming and J lost 7 bases, with 14 bases between them. Germline V gene sequence: CDR1 SGDLS, CDR2 YYNGEE. The CDR3 has 13 residues. CDR3 region: CASSKGLFGEAFF. CDR3 bases: TGTGCCAGCAGCAAAGGATTATTCGGTGAAGCTTTCTTT.

The rearrangement links TRBV2 to TRBJ2-7; D is uncertain. Trimming removed 2 bases at V and 7 bases at J, with 12 bases between. The CDR3 sequence is 13 residues long. Germline V CDR1 and CDR2: SNHLY, FYNNEI. The CDR3 region is CASSEFRTFEQYF. The DNA for the CDR3 is TGTGCCAGCAGTGAATTTCGGACGTTTGAGCAGTACTTC.

The genes are TRBV5-4 and TRBJ2-3; 12 nucleotides match TRBD2. After removal of 4 bases from V and 6 bases from J, the junction contained 9 bases not matched to a gene. Germline V gives CDR1 SGHNT, CDR2 YYREEE (reference sequence). This CDR3 has 16 amino acids. The chain's CDR3 is CASSPGLAGSSDTQYF. The CDR3 coding sequence is TGTGCCAGCAGCCCCGGACTAGCGGGATCGTCGGATACGCAGTATTTT.

The V call is TRBV18, the J call TRBJ2-2; D perhaps matches TRBD2 (5 bases). CDR3 length equals 13 residues. Trimming left V 4 bases short and J 4 bases short, with 7 bases between. CDR1 and CDR2 from the germline V gene are KGHSH and LQKENI. The CDR3 DNA is TGTGCCAGCTCACGCGGAGGCACCGGGGAGCTGTTTTTT. Protein sequence: CASSRGGTGELFF.

The gene calls are TRBV28 and TRBJ1-5, with D possibly matching TRBD1 (6 bases). The germline V gene has CDR1 MDHEN and CDR2 SYDVKM. This CDR3 is 13 amino acids long. Trimming took 6 bases from V and 7 from J, leaving 13 bases between them. CDR3 bases: TGTGCCAGCAGCCGGGGGGCAGGACAGCCCCAGCATTTT. This codes for CASSRGAGQPQHF.

This clone has more than one count but fewer than ten. The gene calls are TRBV5-1 and TRBJ2-3; the match to TRBD1 covers 9 bases. The junction had 2 bases not matched to a gene; V was cut back by 3 bases and J by 0 bases. This CDR3 comprises 15 residues. CDR1 SGHRS and CDR2 YFSETQ come from the germline V gene. CDR3 region: CASSWGQGSTDTQYF. CDR3 DNA sequence: TGCGCCAGCAGCTGGGGACAGGGTAGCACAGATACGCAGTATTTT.

The V call is TRBV6-1, the J call TRBJ1-2; TRBD1 matches 7 bases. CDR1 and CDR2 (germline): MNHNS, SASEGT. This CDR3 is built from 13 residues. Unmatched junction bases numbered 7, after V lost 8 bases and J lost 4 bases. The CDR3 is CASHPGTVYGYTF. CDR3 bases: TGTGCCAGCCATCCCGGGACAGTCTATGGCTACACCTTC.

The chain is built from TRBV7-2 and TRBJ2-5, with 8 bases fitting TRBD2. Germline lookup yields CDR1 SGHTA and CDR2 FQGNSA. The CDR3 sequence is 16 residues long. Losses at the gene ends were 1 base for V and 2 bases for J; bases not matched to a gene: 6. This CDR3 reads CASSLGMSGGQETQYF. DNA of the CDR3: TGTGCCAGCAGCTTAGGAATGAGCGGGGGACAAGAGACCCAGTACTTC.